The sequence of this T cell receptor (beta chain) was determined in a study of cytomegalovirus exposure and HLA in healthy donors. Study-level background: The platform used for the approximately 120 validation repertoires matched that of the roughly 670 first-cohort repertoires, a later analysis reported.

As regards this clone: What it binds is unknown.

Study results and caveats: A classifier reportedly called cytomegalovirus status with high sensitivity and specificity. The finding came from a later analysis; first-cohort TCR clusters tended to co-occur in the 120 or so validation repertoires.

The CDR3 has 16 amino acids. Germline V gene data show CDR1 as SGDLS and CDR2 as YYNGEE. Trimming cost V 0 bases and J 6 bases, with 16 bases left between them. Clones were read by immunoSEQ multiplex PCR, and TCRdb kept only the in-frame ones, dropping some. The sample has about 120,000 clones; roughly 90% are singletons. This receptor was identified in a woman younger than 30 in good health and CMV-seropositive. The sequenced sample consisted of PBMCs. This sequence joins TRBV9 and TRBJ2-1; D might be TRBD1 (6 bases). CDR3 amino acids: CASSVDQYTGFNEQFF. In DNA form, the CDR3 reads TGTGCCAGCAGCGTAGACCAATACACAGGGTTCAATGAGCAGTTCTTC.